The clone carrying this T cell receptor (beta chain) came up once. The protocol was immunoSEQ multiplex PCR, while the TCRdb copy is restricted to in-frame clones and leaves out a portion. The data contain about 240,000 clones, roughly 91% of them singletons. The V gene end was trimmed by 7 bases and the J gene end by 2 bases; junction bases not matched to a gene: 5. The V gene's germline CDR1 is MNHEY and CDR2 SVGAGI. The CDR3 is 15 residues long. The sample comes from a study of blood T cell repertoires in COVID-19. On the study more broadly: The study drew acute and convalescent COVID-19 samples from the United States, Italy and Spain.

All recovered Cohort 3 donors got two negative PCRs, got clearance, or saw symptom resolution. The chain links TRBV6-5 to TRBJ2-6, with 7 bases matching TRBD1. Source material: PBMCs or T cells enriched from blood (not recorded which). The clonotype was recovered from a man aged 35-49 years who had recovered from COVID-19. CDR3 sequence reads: CASTTTGAGANVLTF. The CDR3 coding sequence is TGTGCCAGCACCACAACAGGGGCTGGGGCCAACGTCCTGACTTTC.